A single sample gave rise to the 27 T cell receptor beta chains below, sequenced in a study of cytomegalovirus exposure and HLA in healthy donors. The PCR employed 60 Vbeta primers together with 13 Jbeta primers. Using immunoSEQ multiplex PCR, the repertoire was profiled, and TCRdb retains in-frame clones only, with some absent. The table shows around 120,000 clones, with about 82% occurring only once. Sequenced: PBMCs. The origin of the receptors is a boy aged 5-17 years in good health and CMV-seronegative.

The chain has TRBV4-2 and TRBJ1-2, with D tentatively TRBD1 (6 bases). Trimming shortened V by 4 bases and J by 4 bases, and 16 bases separated the two germline ends. The germline CDR1 and CDR2 sequences are LGHNA and YNFKEQ. The CDR3 sequence is 15 residues long. Written as DNA, the CDR3 is TGTGCCAGCAGCCCTGAGGGGGGGGATCTCTATGGCTACACCTTC. Amino acid sequence: CASSPEGGDLYGYTF.

The genes are TRBV30 and TRBJ2-3; D possibly corresponds to TRBD1 (5 bases). The V and J ends lost 5 bases and 5 bases respectively, with 8 bases between them. This CDR3 has 11 amino acids. In germline, CDR1 is GTSNPN, CDR2 SVGIG (reference sequence). The CDR3 DNA sequence: TGTGCCTGGGACAGACTAGATACGCAGTATTTT. Amino acid sequence: CAWDRLDTQYF.

The chain uses TRBV10-2 and TRBJ2-5; tentative D call: TRBD1 (5 bases). CDR3 length: 12 residues. Germline CDR1 is WSHSY and CDR2 is SAAADI. Trimming cost V 6 bases and J 3 bases, with 8 bases left between them. CDR3 nucleotides: TGCGCCAGCAGAGGGGTGGAAGAGACCCAGTACTTC. This gives the protein CASRGVEETQYF.

In its sample, this clone was seen once. The chain has TRBV2 and TRBJ2-7; 9 nucleotides match TRBD2. CDR1 and CDR2 from the germline V gene are SNHLY and FYNNEI. V trimming: 6 bases; J trimming: 7 bases; junction bases outside the gene matches: 10. The CDR3 totals 14 residues. The CDR3 region is CASRWGLAVREQYF. The CDR3 region has the DNA TGTGCCAGCAGATGGGGACTAGCAGTGAGGGAGCAGTACTTC.

The CDR3 DNA follows: TGCGCCAGCTCCTCCTTCCCCGGGGATACGCAGTATTTT. Protein sequence: CASSSFPGDTQYF. The gene calls are TRBV4-1 and TRBJ2-3, with D unclear. V lost 8 bases and J lost 6, with 15 bases in between. Germline V gene sequence: CDR1 MGHRA, CDR2 YSYEKL. CDR3 length: 13 residues.

The chain recombines TRBV29-1 with TRBJ2-7; 10 positions agree with TRBD1. The CDR3 contains 14 residues. V shed 3 bases and J 6 bases; nucleotides not matched to a gene: 8. Germline values: CDR1 SQVTM, CDR2 ANQGSEA. CDR3 region: CSVDYGDRGREQYF. In DNA, the CDR3 is TGCAGCGTTGATTATGGGGACAGGGGTCGCGAGCAGTACTTC.

CDR3 in DNA: TGTGCCAGCAGTGAACTAGCGGGACCCACAGATACGCAGTATTTT. As protein: CASSELAGPTDTQYF. The V and J genes are TRBV2 and TRBJ2-3, with TRBD2 matching over 9 bases. The germline gives CDR1 SNHLY, CDR2 FYNNEI. V lost 2 bases to trimming and J lost 2 bases; unmatched junction nucleotides: 2. This CDR3 has 15 residues. Based on the CDR3 plus reference TRBV2 and TRBJ2-3, the full variable domain is EPEVTQTPSHQVTQMGQEVILRCVPISNHLYFYWYRQILGQKVEFLVSFYNNEISEKSEIFDDQFSVERPDGSNFTLKIRSTKLEDSAMYFCASSELAGPTDTQYFGPGTRLTVL.

This rearrangement joins TRBV2 to TRBJ2-3; no clear D. CDR1 is SNHLY and CDR2 is FYNNEI in the germline V gene. The CDR3 is made up of 14 amino acids. V lost 4 bases to trimming and J lost 6 bases, with 14 bases between them. In nucleotides, the CDR3 is TGTGCCAGCAGTGCGGTGAGCGAGTTCGATACGCAGTATTTT. Translated: CASSAVSEFDTQYF.

The chain uses TRBV5-6 and TRBJ1-5; D uncertain. Looked up from germline, CDR1 is SGHDT and CDR2 is YYEEEE. The CDR3 is 15 residues long. V lost 0 bases to trimming and J lost 5 bases, with 12 bases between them. The CDR3 sequence is CASSLGWLGDQPQHF. The DNA for the CDR3 is TGTGCCAGCAGCTTGGGGTGGCTGGGAGATCAGCCCCAGCATTTT.

This clone appeared a few times. The V and J genes are TRBV6-1 and TRBJ1-1; D is uncertain. Trimming left V 6 bases short and J 4 bases short, with 18 bases between. CDR1 and CDR2 (germline): MNHNS, SASEGT. The CDR3 is made up of 15 amino acids. CDR3 amino acids: CASRIQRLKATEAFF. The DNA of the CDR3 is TGTGCCAGCAGGATTCAACGTCTGAAAGCCACTGAAGCTTTCTTT.

V is TRBV7-9 and J is TRBJ2-7, with D unresolved. V lost 5 bases to trimming and J lost 2 bases, with 16 bases between them. This CDR3 spans 15 amino acids. Germline CDR1 SEHNR, CDR2 FQNEAQ (reference sequence). As DNA, the CDR3 is TGTGCCAGCAGCCCTGCCCCTGCCACGGCCTACGAGCAGTACTTC. This codes for CASSPAPATAYEQYF.

This rearrangement joins TRBV29-1 to TRBJ2-1, with TRBD2 identical over 7 bases. V lost 7 bases, J lost 5 bases, and 11 bases stayed unmatched. Germline CDR1 reads SQVTM; CDR2 reads ANQGSEA. This CDR3 spans 14 amino acids. This CDR3 reads CSAGGGREHNEQFF. The CDR3, as DNA: TGCAGCGCCGGGGGAGGGCGGGAACACAATGAGCAGTTCTTC.

This chain connects TRBV6-1 to TRBJ2-3, with 8 bases that match TRBD2. Per the germline V gene, CDR1 is MNHNS and CDR2 is SASEGT. With 1 base clipped from V and 4 bases from J, the junction kept 4 bases outside the gene matches. The length of the CDR3 is 15 residues. The CDR3 here is CASSEGAGGPDTQYF. The CDR3, as DNA: TGTGCCAGCAGTGAAGGGGCGGGAGGCCCAGATACGCAGTATTTT.

The rearrangement uses TRBV27 and TRBJ2-1; a possible D gene is TRBD2 (6 bases). The germline gives CDR1 MNHEY, CDR2 SMNVEV (reference sequence). V gave up 4 bases and J gave up 3 bases, with 13 bases separating them. This CDR3 has 15 residues. In DNA, the CDR3 is TGTGCCAGCAGTTCGACGGGGGAGCTCTACAATGAGCAGTTCTTC. Its protein product is CASSSTGELYNEQFF.

The rearrangement links TRBV9 to TRBJ2-1; 8 nucleotides agree with TRBD2. The germline V gene encodes CDR1 SGDLS and CDR2 YYNGEE. CDR3 size: 18 residues. The V segment lost 3 bases and the J segment 7 bases; nucleotides outside the gene matches: 18. The CDR3 DNA sequence: TGTGCCAGCAGCGCTCTAACGGCACGGGAGGGCGGGAGGAATGAGCAGTTCTTC. It codes for CASSALTAREGGRNEQFF.

The chain links TRBV19 to TRBJ2-1; TRBD2 aligns across 14 bases. V lost 2 bases, J lost 8 bases, and 5 bases stayed unmatched. CDR3 length: 16 amino acids. Germline CDR1 is LNHDA and CDR2 is SQIVND (reference sequence). The CDR3 DNA is TGTGCCAGTAGTATATCCGGGACTAGCGGGAGTTATGAGCAGTTCTTC. It translates to CASSISGTSGSYEQFF.

The chain combines TRBV30 with TRBJ1-2, with D uncertain. The CDR3 length is 14 residues. Germline V CDR1 and CDR2: GTSNPN, SVGIG (reference sequence). The germline V and J ends were trimmed by 2 bases and 9 bases, with 19 bases remaining between them. The CDR3 bases are TGTGCCTGGAGTCCCCTGGCACAGAGGGTCAGCTACACCTTC. It codes for CAWSPLAQRVSYTF.

This rearrangement joins TRBV6-1 to TRBJ2-1, with 8 bases identical to TRBD2. Losses at the gene ends were 4 bases for V and 7 bases for J; bases not matched to a gene: 9. The CDR3 sequence is 15 residues long. CDR1 and CDR2 (germline): MNHNS, SASEGT. The CDR3 spells CASSVLAGPLNEQFF. The CDR3 DNA reads as TGTGCCAGCAGTGTTTTAGCGGGACCCCTTAATGAGCAGTTCTTC.

The genes are TRBV27 and TRBJ2-1, with 8 bases fitting TRBD2. CDR1 is MNHEY and CDR2 is SMNVEV in the germline V gene (reference sequence). V was pared by 2 bases and J by 0 bases, with 12 bases of the junction left unmatched. The CDR3 is 19 amino acids. CDR3 bases: TGTGCCAGCAGTTTAGGTGGGGCTAGCGGGTTTAGCTCCTACAATGAGCAGTTCTTC. Translating gives CASSLGGASGFSSYNEQFF.

This clone was seen once. The chain uses TRBV27 and TRBJ1-1; no reliable D call. Germline loops: CDR1 MNHEY, CDR2 SMNVEV (reference sequence). Trimming removed 4 bases from V and 2 bases from J, with 20 bases in between. The CDR3 loop spans 17 amino acids. For the CDR3, the DNA is TGTGCCAGCAGTTCACACCTCCTAGTCAGAGGAAACACTGAAGCTTTCTTT. Amino acid sequence: CASSSHLLVRGNTEAFF.

This clone was picked up one time. The rearrangement uses TRBV2 and TRBJ2-2; 10 nucleotides line up with TRBD2. V shed 6 bases and J 1 base; nucleotides not matched to a gene: 5. CDR1 SNHLY and CDR2 FYNNEI come from the germline V gene. CDR3 size: 16 residues. CDR3: CASRVGLAVNTGELFF. CDR3 DNA: TGTGCCAGCAGGGTAGGACTAGCGGTGAACACCGGGGAGCTGTTTTTT.

This clone was seen only a few times. The chain employs TRBV7-2 and TRBJ2-2; D might be TRBD1 (6 bases). This CDR3 region has 17 residues. The V gene lost 1 base and the J gene lost 4 bases, with 16 bases spanning the gap. Germline V gene sequence: CDR1 SGHTA, CDR2 FQGNSA. CDR3 DNA sequence: TGTGCCAGCAGCTTAGAGAACAGGGCTGCTTCCACCGGGGAGCTGTTTTTT. It encodes CASSLENRAASTGELFF.

The chain is built from TRBV7-9 and TRBJ2-5; D possibly corresponds to TRBD1 (5 bases). There are 16 residues in the CDR3. The ends were cut back, 1 base at V and 1 base at J, with 13 bases in the middle. The germline V gene encodes CDR1 SEHNR and CDR2 FQNEAQ (reference sequence). This CDR3 reads CASSLGGSPFQETQYF. DNA of the CDR3: TGTGCCAGCAGCTTAGGGGGCAGCCCCTTCCAAGAGACCCAGTACTTC.

The J gene is TRBJ2-7, the V gene TRBV30, with 7 nucleotides matching TRBD2. The CDR3 loop spans 12 amino acids. CDR1 is GTSNPN, CDR2 SVGIG, per germline (reference sequence). V was pared by 5 bases and J by 2 bases, with 3 bases of the junction left unmatched. The chain's CDR3 is CAWGGGAYEQYF. The CDR3 DNA sequence: TGTGCCTGGGGGGGAGGGGCCTACGAGCAGTACTTC.

The chain uses TRBV4-1 and TRBJ2-5, with TRBD2 matching over 8 bases. Germline trimming cut 4 bases from V and 4 bases from J; bases unmatched to any gene: 8. This CDR3 is built from 15 residues. The germline V gene encodes CDR1 MGHRA and CDR2 YSYEKL. CDR3 loop: CASSPTGTRGETQYF. The CDR3 bases are TGCGCCAGCAGCCCTACCGGGACTAGGGGAGAGACCCAGTACTTC.

The V gene is TRBV7-8, the J gene TRBJ2-6; weak D call: TRBD2 (5 bases). The CDR3 totals 15 residues. The ends were cut back, 1 base at V and 4 bases at J, with 8 bases in the middle. The V gene's germline CDR1 is SGHVS and CDR2 FQNEAQ. The CDR3 nucleotides read TGTGCCAGCAGCTTAGTCCGGGGAGGGGCCAACGTCCTGACTTTC. It codes for CASSLVRGGANVLTF.

The rearrangement links TRBV7-2 to TRBJ2-7, with TRBD2 matching 9 bases. The V gene end was trimmed by 5 bases and the J gene end by 4 bases; junction bases not matched to a gene: 3. The CDR3 contains 13 residues. CDR1 is SGHTA and CDR2 is FQGNSA in the germline V gene. CDR3 sequence reads: CASSPSGTYEQYF. The CDR3 DNA follows: TGTGCCAGCAGCCCTAGCGGGACGTACGAGCAGTACTTC.